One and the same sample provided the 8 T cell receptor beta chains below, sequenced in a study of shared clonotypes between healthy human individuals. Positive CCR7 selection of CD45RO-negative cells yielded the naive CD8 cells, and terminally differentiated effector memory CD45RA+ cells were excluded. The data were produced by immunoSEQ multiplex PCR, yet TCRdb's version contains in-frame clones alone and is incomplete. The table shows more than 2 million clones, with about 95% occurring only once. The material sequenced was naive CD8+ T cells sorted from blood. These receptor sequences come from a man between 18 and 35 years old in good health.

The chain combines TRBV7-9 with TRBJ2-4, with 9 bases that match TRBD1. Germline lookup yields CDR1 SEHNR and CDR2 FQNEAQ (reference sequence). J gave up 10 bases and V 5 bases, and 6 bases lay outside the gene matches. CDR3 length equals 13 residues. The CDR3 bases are TGTGCCAGCAGCCCGGGACAGGGAAATATTCAGTACTTC. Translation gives CASSPGQGNIQYF.

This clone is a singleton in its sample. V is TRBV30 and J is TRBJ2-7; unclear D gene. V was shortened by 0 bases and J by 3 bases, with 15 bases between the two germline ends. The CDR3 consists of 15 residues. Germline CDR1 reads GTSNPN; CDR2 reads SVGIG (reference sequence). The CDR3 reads CAWSVPGRLYYEQYF. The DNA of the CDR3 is TGTGCCTGGAGTGTACCGGGCCGTTTGTACTACGAGCAGTACTTC.

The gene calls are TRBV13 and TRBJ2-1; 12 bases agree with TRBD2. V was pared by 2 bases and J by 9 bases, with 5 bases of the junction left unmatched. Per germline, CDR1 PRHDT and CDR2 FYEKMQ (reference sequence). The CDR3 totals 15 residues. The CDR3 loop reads CASSLRLAGDVEQFF. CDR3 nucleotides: TGTGCCAGCAGCTTAAGACTAGCGGGAGATGTTGAGCAGTTCTTC.

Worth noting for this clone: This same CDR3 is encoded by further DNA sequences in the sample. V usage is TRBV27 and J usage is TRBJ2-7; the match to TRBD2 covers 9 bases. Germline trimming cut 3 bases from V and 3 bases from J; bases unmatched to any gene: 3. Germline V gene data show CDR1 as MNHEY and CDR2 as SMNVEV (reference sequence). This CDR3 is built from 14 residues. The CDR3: CASSFAAGGYEQYF. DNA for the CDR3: TGTGCCAGCAGTTTTGCAGCGGGGGGCTACGAGCAGTACTTC.

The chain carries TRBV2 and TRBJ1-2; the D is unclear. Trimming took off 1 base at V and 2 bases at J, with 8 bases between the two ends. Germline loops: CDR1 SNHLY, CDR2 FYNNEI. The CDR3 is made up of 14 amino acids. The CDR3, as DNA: TGTGCCAGCAGTGAAGGACCGGCGAACTATGGCTACACCTTC. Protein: CASSEGPANYGYTF.

CDR3 nucleotides: TGTGCCAGCAGCTTGCGGGGGGTCGGGAAGAACACTGAAGCTTTCTTT. Protein: CASSLRGVGKNTEAFF. The chain recombines TRBV5-4 with TRBJ1-1, with a possible D match to TRBD1 (5 bases). Trimming took 1 base from V and 1 from J, leaving 14 bases between them. The CDR3 is 16 amino acids. Germline lookup yields CDR1 SGHNT and CDR2 YYREEE (reference sequence).

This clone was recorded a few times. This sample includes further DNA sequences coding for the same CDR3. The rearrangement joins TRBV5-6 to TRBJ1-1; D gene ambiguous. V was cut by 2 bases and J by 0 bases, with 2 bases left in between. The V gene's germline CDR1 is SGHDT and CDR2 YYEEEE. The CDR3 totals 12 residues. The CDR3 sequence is CASSFMNTEAFF. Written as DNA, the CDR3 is TGTGCCAGCAGCTTTATGAACACTGAAGCTTTCTTT.

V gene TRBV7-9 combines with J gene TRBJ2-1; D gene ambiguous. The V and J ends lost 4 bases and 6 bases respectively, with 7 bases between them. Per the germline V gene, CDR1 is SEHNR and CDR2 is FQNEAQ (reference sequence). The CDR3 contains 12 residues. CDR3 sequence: CASSYEVNEQFF. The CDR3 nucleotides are TGTGCCAGCAGCTATGAGGTCAATGAGCAGTTCTTC.